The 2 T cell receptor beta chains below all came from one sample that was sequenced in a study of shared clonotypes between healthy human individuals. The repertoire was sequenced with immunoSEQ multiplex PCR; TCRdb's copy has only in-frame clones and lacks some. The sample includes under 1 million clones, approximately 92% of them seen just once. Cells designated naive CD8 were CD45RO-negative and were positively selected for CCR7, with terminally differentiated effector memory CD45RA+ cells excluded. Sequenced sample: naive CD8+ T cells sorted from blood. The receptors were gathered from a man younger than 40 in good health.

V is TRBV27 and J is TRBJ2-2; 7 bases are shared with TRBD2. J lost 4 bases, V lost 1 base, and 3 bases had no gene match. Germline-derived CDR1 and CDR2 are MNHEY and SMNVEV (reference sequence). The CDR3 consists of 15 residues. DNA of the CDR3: TGTGCCAGCAGTTTATTGCGGGAGACCACCGGGGAGCTGTTTTTT. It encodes CASSLLRETTGELFF.

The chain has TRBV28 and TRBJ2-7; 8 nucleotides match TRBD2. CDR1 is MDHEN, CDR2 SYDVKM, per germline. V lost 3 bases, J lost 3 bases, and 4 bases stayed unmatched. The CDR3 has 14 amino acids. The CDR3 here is CASSFPGTSYEQYF. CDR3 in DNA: TGTGCCAGCAGTTTCCCCGGGACTAGCTACGAGCAGTACTTC. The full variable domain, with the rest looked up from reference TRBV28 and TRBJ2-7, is DVKVTQSSRYLVKRTGEKVFLECVQDMDHENMFWYRQDPGLGLRLIYFSYDVKMKEKGDIPEGYSVSREKKERFSLILESASTNQTSMYLCASSFPGTSYEQYFGPGTRLTVT.